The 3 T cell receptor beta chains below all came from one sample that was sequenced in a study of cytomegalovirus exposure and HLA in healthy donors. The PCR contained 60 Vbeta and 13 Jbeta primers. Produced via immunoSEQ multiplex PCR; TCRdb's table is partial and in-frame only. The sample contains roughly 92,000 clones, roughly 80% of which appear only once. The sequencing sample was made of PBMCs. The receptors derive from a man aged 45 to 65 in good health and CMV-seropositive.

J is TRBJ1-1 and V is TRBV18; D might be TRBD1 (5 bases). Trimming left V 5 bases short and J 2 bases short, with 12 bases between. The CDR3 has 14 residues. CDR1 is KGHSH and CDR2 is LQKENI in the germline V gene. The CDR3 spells CASSTSTENTEAFF. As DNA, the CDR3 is TGTGCCAGCTCAACATCGACAGAAAACACTGAAGCTTTCTTT.

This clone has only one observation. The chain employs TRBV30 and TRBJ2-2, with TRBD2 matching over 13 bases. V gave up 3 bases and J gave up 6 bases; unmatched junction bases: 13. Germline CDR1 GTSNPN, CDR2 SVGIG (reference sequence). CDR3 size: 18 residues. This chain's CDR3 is CAWSGDWTSGRGAGELFF. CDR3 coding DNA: TGTGCCTGGAGCGGAGATTGGACTAGCGGGAGAGGGGCCGGGGAGCTGTTTTTT.

DNA for the CDR3: TGTGCCATCAGTGAAGACAGGCGGGACTATGGCTACACCTTC. Amino acid sequence: CAISEDRRDYGYTF. This chain connects TRBV10-3 to TRBJ1-2; TRBD1 is a possible D gene (6 bases). Between the trimmed V and J ends, which lost 3 bases and 3 bases, there was a span of 11 bases. Germline CDR1 ENHRY, CDR2 SYGVKD. The CDR3 covers 14 residues.